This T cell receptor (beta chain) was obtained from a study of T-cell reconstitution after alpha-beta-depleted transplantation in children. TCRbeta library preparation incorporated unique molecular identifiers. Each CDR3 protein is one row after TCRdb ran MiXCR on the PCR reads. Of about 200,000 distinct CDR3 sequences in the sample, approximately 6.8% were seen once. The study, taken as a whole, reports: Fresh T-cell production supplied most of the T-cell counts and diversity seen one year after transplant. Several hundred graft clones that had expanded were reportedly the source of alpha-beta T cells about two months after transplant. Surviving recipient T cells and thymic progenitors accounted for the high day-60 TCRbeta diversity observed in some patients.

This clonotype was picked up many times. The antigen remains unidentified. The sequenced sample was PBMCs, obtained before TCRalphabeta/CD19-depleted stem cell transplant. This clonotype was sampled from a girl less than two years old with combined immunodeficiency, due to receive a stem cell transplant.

CDR3 sequence (DNA): TGCGCCAGCAGCCAAGGACTACCCCAAGATGAGCAGTTCTTC. Residues: CASSQGLPQDEQFF. This chain links TRBV4-3 with TRBJ2-1, with D possibly TRBD2 on 5 matching bases. Trimming took 1 base from V and 8 from J, leaving 12 bases between them. CDR1 and CDR2 from the germline V gene are LGHNA and YSLEER. The CDR3 length is 14 residues.